This passage covers 3 T cell receptor beta chains from one sample sequenced in a study of blood T cell repertoires in COVID-19. Clones were read by immunoSEQ multiplex PCR, and TCRdb kept only the in-frame ones, dropping some. The sample holds approximately 210,000 clones, roughly 90% seen once. Input material: PBMCs or T cells enriched from blood (not recorded which). Receptors were obtained from a woman between 18 and 29 years old who had recovered from COVID-19.

The V call is TRBV27, the J call TRBJ2-1; 12 bases are a match to TRBD2. The CDR3 spans 15 residues. Trimming removed 4 bases from V and 7 bases from J; junction bases left unmatched: 5. From germline, CDR1 is MNHEY and CDR2 SMNVEV (reference sequence). The CDR3 DNA sequence: TGTGCCAGCAGTTCCCTAGCGGGGGGGGGTAATGAGCAGTTCTTC. Encoded protein: CASSSLAGGGNEQFF.

The chain has TRBV6-1 and TRBJ2-5, with 10 nucleotides matching TRBD2. Germline V gene data show CDR1 as MNHNS and CDR2 as SASEGT. V trimming: 3 bases; J trimming: 7 bases; junction bases outside the gene matches: 5. This CDR3 has 14 residues. In nucleotides, the CDR3 is TGTGCCAGCAGTGATCTCAGCGGGGGGGGGACCCAGTACTTC. It encodes CASSDLSGGGTQYF.

This chain joins TRBV5-1 and TRBJ2-2; D possibly corresponds to TRBD2 (7 bases). Germline assignment: CDR1 SGHRS and CDR2 YFSETQ. The CDR3 spans 15 residues. The ends were cut back, 0 bases at V and 5 bases at J, with 11 bases in the middle. CDR3 in amino acids: CASSLARGGTGELFF. In DNA form, the CDR3 reads TGCGCCAGCAGCTTGGCCAGGGGAGGGACCGGGGAGCTGTTTTTT.